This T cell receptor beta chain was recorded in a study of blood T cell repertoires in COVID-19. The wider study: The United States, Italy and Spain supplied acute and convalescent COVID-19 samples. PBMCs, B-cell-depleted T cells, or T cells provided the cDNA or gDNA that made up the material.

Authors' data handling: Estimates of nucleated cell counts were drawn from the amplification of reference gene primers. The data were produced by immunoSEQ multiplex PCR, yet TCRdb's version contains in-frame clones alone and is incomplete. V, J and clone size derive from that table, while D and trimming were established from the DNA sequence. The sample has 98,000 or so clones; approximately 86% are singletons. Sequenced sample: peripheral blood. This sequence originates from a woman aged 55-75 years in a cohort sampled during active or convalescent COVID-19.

The CDR3 DNA sequence: TGTGCCAGCAGTACGGGACTAGTGGTCCAAGAGACCCAGTACTTC. It encodes CASSTGLVVQETQYF. V gene TRBV6-5 combines with J gene TRBJ2-5; TRBD2 matches at 8 bases. The CDR3 is 15 amino acids. Germline values: CDR1 MNHEY, CDR2 SVGAGI. V shed 5 bases and J 1 base; nucleotides not matched to a gene: 6.